This TCR beta chain was sequenced in a study of OX40 agonist ivuxolimab in advanced cancers. About the study: Three partial responders included one hepatocellular carcinoma patient and two cutaneous melanoma patients.

Sequenced by immunoSEQ multiplex PCR; TCRdb stores in-frame clones only, minus some. The data hold 70,000 to 100,000 clones, with 70% to 90% observed a single time. For this clone: The same CDR3 can be traced to other DNA sequences in this sample.

Autoimmune disease history or systemic immunosuppression disqualified patients. The clonotype originates from an adult with an advanced solid tumor such as melanoma, head and neck, liver or kidney cancer. Material: CD4+ or CD8+ T cells sorted from blood, obtained in a trial of the OX40 agonist ivuxolimab.

CDR3: CASSLAGSSYNEQFF. CDR3 DNA sequence: TGTGCCAGCAGCTTAGCGGGCAGCTCCTACAATGAGCAGTTCTTC. This chain uses TRBV7-9 with TRBJ2-1, with unresolved D. This CDR3 has 15 residues. Germline V gene data show CDR1 as SEHNR and CDR2 as FQNEAQ (reference sequence). The V end was cut by 0 bases, the J end by 0 bases, with 6 bases between.